This TCR beta chain stems from a study of T cell clonality in common variable immunodeficiency. The study's findings and limits: Common variable immunodeficiency TCR beta sequences reportedly had fewer deletions and N-nucleotide insertions. TCRbeta clonality was increased in CVID versus healthy controls. Compared with controls, CVID subjects had fewer shared TCRbeta clones.

The method was immunoSEQ multiplex PCR; TCRdb's version includes in-frame clones alone and lacks a portion of them. The sample contains tens of thousands of clones, none occurring once; just over 2% lies in the top ten. Remarks on this clone: Its antigen is as yet unknown. The read gets to within 3 residues of the CDR3 end, and the germline J gene fills in the rest.

Heparinized whole blood, roughly 4.5 to 9 ml, came from each donor. V was clipped by 5 bases and J by 8 bases; unmatched bases: 4. Germline CDR1 and CDR2: SGHTA and FQGTGA. The CDR3 totals 12 residues. This sequence was found in a person aged 18 to 75 in good health. Material: peripheral blood mononuclear cells. The chain is built from TRBV7-3 and TRBJ2-3; TRBD1 matches 7 bases. CDR3 DNA, as far as it was read: TGTGCCAGCAGCCCTCAGGGGGTTACG. Protein sequence: CASSPQGVT. The entire CDR3 protein reads CASSPQGVTQYF.